The 18 T cell receptor beta chains in this list originate from one sample, sequenced in a study of molecular identifiers for immune sequencing clone quantification. Each CDR3 protein gets one entry after TCRdb re-called the PCR reads with MiXCR. The sample includes approximately 590,000 distinct CDR3 sequences, about 25% of them seen just once. The source material was naive CD8+ T cells from blood, with Jurkat cell RNA spiked in. Specified subset: FACS-sorted CD8+CD4-CCR7+CD45RA+ naive T cells. The receptors stem from a human donor in good health. Some libraries in this study had Jurkat cell RNA spiked in.

V is TRBV6-1 and J is TRBJ2-4; D unresolved. Per the germline V gene, CDR1 is MNHNS and CDR2 is SASEGT. This CDR3 spans 17 amino acids. V lost 6 bases, J lost 0 bases, and 18 bases lay in between. CDR3 amino acids: CASRVTETSLAKNIQYF. CDR3 in DNA: TGTGCCAGCAGGGTTACAGAGACATCCTTAGCCAAAAACATTCAGTACTTC.

In this sample, this clonotype turned up a few times. The chain carries TRBV30 and TRBJ2-1; the D gene could be TRBD1 or TRBD2 (5 bases each). This CDR3 comprises 15 residues. The germline gives CDR1 GTSNPN, CDR2 SVGIG (reference sequence). Trimming shortened V by 2 bases and J by 1 base, and 12 bases separated the two germline ends. CDR3 coding DNA: TGTGCCTGGAGTTCCGGGACGGGGTCCTACAATGAGCAGTTCTTC. Residues: CAWSSGTGSYNEQFF.

Points on this clonotype: A much larger clone differs by one base, so this may be a read error. The chain is built from TRBV24-1 and TRBJ2-3, with D unclear. Looked up from germline, CDR1 is KGHDR and CDR2 is SFDVKD. The V end was cut by 1 base, the J end by 4 bases, with 5 bases between. This CDR3 spans 13 amino acids. CDR3 residues: CATSDFTADTQYF. The CDR3, as DNA: TGTGCCACCAGTGATTTTACCGCAGATACGCAGTATTTT.

The chain couples TRBV9 to TRBJ1-1, with D possibly matching TRBD1 (6 bases). With 0 bases removed from V and 6 bases from J, the gap between germline ends came to 9 bases. In germline, CDR1 is SGDLS, CDR2 YYNGEE. This CDR3 contains 13 residues. CDR3 DNA sequence: TGTGCCAGCAGCGTAGGGGGGGCTGCTGAAGCTTTCTTT. This translates into CASSVGGAAEAFF.

Of note for this clonotype: A much bigger clone sits one base away, suggesting this may be a read error. V is TRBV29-1 and J is TRBJ2-5; a weak D match, TRBD1 (6 bases). CDR1 and CDR2 (germline): SQVTM, ANQGSEA. Trimming took off 6 bases at V and 5 bases at J, with 19 bases between the two ends. This CDR3 contains 14 residues. CDR3 sequence: CSVTPGALGETQYF. The CDR3 DNA reads as TGCAGCGTCACCCCAGGGGCCCTGGGGGAGACCCAGTACTTC.

The count of this clonotype is one. The chain carries TRBV4-1 and TRBJ2-7, with a possible D match to TRBD1 (6 bases). Trimming removed 3 bases at V and 2 bases at J, with 14 bases between. The CDR3 is made up of 15 amino acids. Germline loops: CDR1 MGHRA, CDR2 YSYEKL. CDR3 region: CASSQELQGPYEQYF. The CDR3 region has the DNA TGCGCCAGCAGCCAGGAGCTACAGGGACCCTACGAGCAGTACTTC.

The chain uses TRBV3-1 and TRBJ1-1; D is unresolved. This CDR3 spans 14 amino acids. V was pared by 0 bases and J by 4 bases, with 9 bases between. CDR1 is LGHDT, CDR2 YNNKEL, per germline (reference sequence). CDR3 protein: CASSQDRMTTEAFF. The CDR3 DNA sequence: TGTGCCAGCAGCCAAGACCGGATGACCACTGAAGCTTTCTTT.

On this clonotype itself: This sequence may be a read error, since a much larger clone differs from it by one base. The CDR3 sequence: CAGSRHPGDTQYF. Written as DNA, the CDR3 is TGTGCCGGCAGCCGACATCCGGGAGATACGCAGTATTTT. The chain combines TRBV7-9 with TRBJ2-3; no reliable D call. In germline, CDR1 is SEHNR, CDR2 FQNEAQ (reference sequence). CDR3 size: 13 residues.

This clonotype was picked up one time. A much larger clone is a single base away; this may be a read error. V gene TRBV20-1 combines with J gene TRBJ1-1; D gene ambiguous. V was clipped by 6 bases and J by 7 bases, with 9 bases between them. The CDR3 consists of 10 residues. Germline CDR1 and CDR2: DFQATT and SNEGSKA (reference sequence). Here the CDR3 DNA reads TGCAGTGCAATTTCAGATGAAGCTTTCTTT. Encoded protein: CSAISDEAFF.

This clonotype was found many times. The rearrangement links TRBV13 to TRBJ2-7; D remains ambiguous. The CDR3 extends over 14 amino acids. CDR1 and CDR2 (germline): PRHDT, FYEKMQ (reference sequence). The V gene lost 5 bases and the J gene lost 6 bases, with 17 bases spanning the gap. In DNA, the CDR3 is TGTGCCAGCAGCCCCAGCCTAGGTCTTGCCGAGCAGTACTTC. Translated: CASSPSLGLAEQYF.

Remarks on this clonotype: A much larger clone lies one base from this, so it may be a read error. The chain employs TRBV29-1 and TRBJ1-1; TRBD1 is a possible D gene (5 bases). CDR1 SQVTM and CDR2 ANQGSEA come from the germline V gene. V dropped 7 bases and J dropped 5 bases, with 17 bases sitting between them. The CDR3 contains 13 residues. CDR3 sequence: CSAEIVEGTEAFF. The CDR3 nucleotides read TGCAGCGCTGAGATAGTGGAGGGGACTGAAGCTTTCTTT.

This clonotype was seen repeatedly, ten times or more. The chain uses TRBV19 and TRBJ1-1; D remains unclear. The CDR3 contains 14 residues. The V gene lost 4 bases and the J gene lost 0 bases, with 9 bases spanning the gap. Looked up from germline, CDR1 is LNHDA and CDR2 is SQIVND (reference sequence). This CDR3 is CASSSWGLNTEAFF. The CDR3 coding sequence is TGTGCCAGTAGTAGCTGGGGTCTGAACACTGAAGCTTTCTTT.

This clonotype was recorded at least ten times. The rearrangement joins TRBV7-9 to TRBJ2-2, with 10 bases aligning to TRBD1. V dropped 5 bases and J dropped 4; count of bases not matched to a gene: 4. CDR1 and CDR2 from the germline V gene are SEHNR and FQNEAQ (reference sequence). CDR3 length: 15 residues. The CDR3 region is CASSPRDRGTGELFF. In DNA form, the CDR3 reads TGTGCCAGCAGCCCCCGGGACAGGGGCACCGGGGAGCTGTTTTTT.

This clonotype was counted between two and nine times. V usage is TRBV7-9 and J usage is TRBJ2-1; 7 bases fit TRBD2. The CDR3 runs to 15 residues. V was clipped by 1 base and J by 7 bases; unmatched bases: 7. Looked up from germline, CDR1 is SEHNR and CDR2 is FQNEAQ (reference sequence). The CDR3 DNA reads as TGTGCCAGCAGCTTAGTGGGGGGGTATGGAAATGAGCAGTTCTTC. Encoded protein: CASSLVGGYGNEQFF.

This clonotype has ten or more counts. The genes are TRBV4-3 and TRBJ2-7; D remains ambiguous. From germline, CDR1 is LGHNA and CDR2 YSLEER. With 0 bases removed from V and 4 bases from J, the gap between germline ends came to 7 bases. CDR3 length: 13 amino acids. CDR3 residues: CASSQDLPYEQYF. DNA of the CDR3: TGCGCCAGCAGCCAAGACCTTCCGTACGAGCAGTACTTC.

The chain links TRBV6-5 to TRBJ2-3; 7 bases are shared with TRBD2. Germline V gives CDR1 MNHEY, CDR2 SVGAGI. With V trimmed by 5 bases and J by 5 bases, 7 bases remained unmatched. CDR3 length: 14 amino acids. DNA for the CDR3: TGTGCCAGCAGTGCGAGCGGGGTATTAGATACGCAGTATTTT. Its protein is CASSASGVLDTQYF.

The table lists this clonotype with a few counts. The rearrangement joins TRBV21-1 to TRBJ1-5; no DNA check was done on the table's D call, TRBD1. TRBV21-1 is shown as a pseudogene. The CDR3 sequence is 15 residues long. CDR3 amino acids: CASSKGTGECQPQHF. The CDR3 coding sequence is TGTGCCAGCAGCAAAGGGACAGGGGAGTGTCAGCCCCAGCATTTT.

This clonotype was counted many times. The chain uses TRBV5-4 and TRBJ1-1; possibly TRBD1 for D (5 bases). This CDR3 contains 16 residues. Trimming took 0 bases from V and 0 from J, leaving 12 bases between them. Germline V gene lookup returns CDR1 SGHNT and CDR2 YYREEE (reference sequence). The CDR3 region is CASSLGVRVMNTEAFF. For the CDR3, the DNA is TGTGCCAGCAGCTTGGGGGTCAGGGTAATGAACACTGAAGCTTTCTTT.